This entry is about one T cell receptor (beta chain). Its antigen is as yet unknown. This specimen comes from a study of monozygotic twins with inflammatory bowel disease. Eight separate reactions per sample served to make cDNA. Reanalyzing the 5' RACE reads, TCRdb keeps one entry per CDR3 protein, without DNA. Its clone listing holds some 300,000 distinct CDR3 sequences. General observations from the study: Patients with IBD had less TCRbeta diversity (inverse Simpson) than their healthy co-twins. Especially where disease activity was present, IBD patients had fewer clonotypes in common with others than healthy twins did. Background noise in patient repertoires may stem from differing immunosuppressive treatments.

CDR1 is SGHDT and CDR2 is YYEEEE in the germline V gene. There are 16 residues in the CDR3. Material: blood. The chain has TRBV5-6 and TRBJ2-1. The receptor comes from a human donor with ulcerative colitis or Crohn's disease, or a healthy co-twin of an affected twin (not recorded which). The CDR3: CASSLFETEPYNEQFF.